This TCR beta chain was identified during a study of shared clonotypes between healthy human individuals. Profiled with immunoSEQ multiplex PCR; TCRdb holds only in-frame clones, not every one. The data show 2 million to 2.5 million clones, 85% to 95% seen once. Worth noting for this clone: Its target is unknown.

The study's findings and limits: Shared across a few donors were 4% to 5% of the naive CD4 clonotypes. The generation probabilities recorded for non-shared clonotypes fell below those of clonotypes shared by all four donors.

Per the germline V gene, CDR1 is SGHRS and CDR2 is YFSETQ. The length of the CDR3 is 17 residues. Trimming removed 1 base at V and 9 bases at J, with 22 bases between. The V and J genes are TRBV5-1 and TRBJ1-4, with D perhaps TRBD1 (6 bases). Sequencing input: naive CD4+ T cells from PBMCs. Noted subset: CD45RA+ positively selected. This receptor was taken from a man younger than 30 in good health. Some clones in this sample may be carry-over from other donors' samples. CDR3 DNA: TGCGCCAGCAGCTTGACACAGGGTGAGGAGGGCCTTCAAAAACTGTTTTTT. It is translated as CASSLTQGEEGLQKLFF.